The 30 T cell receptor beta chains reported below all come from one sample, sequenced in a study of T and B cells in COVID-19 patients. BIOMED2 TRB-A/B primer pools were used in multiplex TRB PCR. MiXCR was run by TCRdb on the multiplex PCR reads, yielding one entry per CDR3 protein. The sample lists 7,500 to 8,000 distinct CDR3 sequences, around 28% occurring once. Each TRB amplification used roughly 230-550 ng of genomic DNA from blood. The sample was blood. The receptors were sampled from a human donor with active COVID-19.

J is TRBJ2-4 and V is TRBV10-3, with TRBD1 identical over 9 bases. V shed 2 bases, J shed 0 bases, and the junction held 2 bases outside the gene matches. Germline lookup yields CDR1 ENHRY and CDR2 SYGVKD. The CDR3 consists of 16 residues. For the CDR3, the DNA is TGTGCCATCAGTGAGGGACAGGGGAGAGCCAAAAACATTCAGTACTTC. Its protein is CAISEGQGRAKNIQYF.

The chain is built from TRBV6-6 and TRBJ2-7, with D perhaps matching TRBD2 (6 bases). Deletions cut 5 bases from V and 4 bases from J, with 15 bases between. CDR3 size: 14 residues. The germline V gene has CDR1 MNHNY and CDR2 SVGAGI (reference sequence). The CDR3 is CASSGSSGSYEQYF. The CDR3 bases are TGTGCCAGCAGTGGCTCCAGCGGGTCGTACGAGCAGTACTTC.

This sequence joins TRBV5-1 and TRBJ2-7; tentative D call: TRBD1 (6 bases). The V end was cut by 0 bases, the J end by 5 bases, with 21 bases between. The germline V gene encodes CDR1 SGHRS and CDR2 YFSETQ. The CDR3 has 17 residues. The CDR3 is CASSLVGFGGRADEQYF. The CDR3 nucleotides read TGCGCCAGCAGCTTGGTTGGGTTTGGGGGCCGCGCGGACGAGCAGTACTTC.

This chain uses TRBV19 with TRBJ2-5; D tentatively fits TRBD1 or TRBD2 (5 bases each). The germline V gene has CDR1 LNHDA and CDR2 SQIVND (reference sequence). Trimming shortened V by 2 bases and J by 7 bases, and 11 bases separated the two germline ends. The CDR3 loop spans 13 amino acids. CDR3 nucleotide sequence: TGTGCCAGTAGTATAAACGGGGCGGGGACCCAGTACTTC. Amino acid sequence: CASSINGAGTQYF.

The chain is built from TRBV12-3 or TRBV12-4 and TRBJ1-3; D ambiguous. V gave up 3 bases and J gave up 4 bases, with 7 bases separating them. The CDR3 covers 13 residues. CDR3 DNA: TGTGCCAGCAGTTTGATTCTAGGAAACACCATATATTTT. Translated: CASSLILGNTIYF.

The CDR3 is CSAPHRTGVETQYF. The DNA for the CDR3 is TGCAGTGCTCCCCATAGGACAGGGGTAGAGACCCAGTACTTC. The chain links TRBV20-1 to TRBJ2-5, with 9 bases matching TRBD1. The junction had 8 bases not matched to a gene; V was cut back by 5 bases and J by 4 bases. The CDR3 has 14 residues. Germline assignment: CDR1 DFQATT and CDR2 SNEGSKA (reference sequence).

A few counts support this clonotype. The chain links TRBV18 to TRBJ2-7; 9 bases match TRBD1. With V trimmed by 3 bases and J by 2 bases, 8 bases remained unmatched. The CDR3 extends over 16 amino acids. CDR1 KGHSH and CDR2 LQKENI come from the germline V gene. CDR3 amino acids: CASSPLGQGLTYEQYF. The CDR3 bases are TGTGCCAGCTCACCGCTCGGACAGGGGTTAACCTACGAGCAGTACTTC.

This clonotype was seen more than once but under ten times. The gene calls are TRBV18 and TRBJ2-3, with D possibly being TRBD1 (6 bases). The V gene's germline CDR1 is KGHSH and CDR2 LQKENI. The length of the CDR3 is 16 residues. Deletions cut 2 bases from V and 3 bases from J, with 15 bases between. The CDR3 DNA reads TGTGCCAGCTCACCAGGGATGGGGGCTGGAACAGATACGCAGTATTTT. Residues: CASSPGMGAGTDTQYF.

Written as DNA, the CDR3 is TGTGCCAGCAGCCACGGGGACGGAGCTAGCACAGATACGCAGTATTTT. Encoded protein: CASSHGDGASTDTQYF. This chain uses TRBV4-2 with TRBJ2-3; either TRBD1 or TRBD2 may fit D (5 bases each). V was cut by 3 bases and J by 0 bases, with 13 bases left in between. Germline assignment: CDR1 LGHNA and CDR2 YNFKEQ. There are 16 residues in the CDR3.

This clonotype is classed as medium-sized. This chain connects TRBV30 to TRBJ2-7; D is possibly TRBD2 (5 bases). V was pared by 5 bases and J by 5 bases, with 25 bases between. There are 16 residues in the CDR3. Germline lookup yields CDR1 GTSNPN and CDR2 SVGIG (reference sequence). The CDR3 region has the DNA TGTGCCTGGGGAGGTACCGAAGGGTATGGGATCCACGAGCAGTACTTC. Protein product: CAWGGTEGYGIHEQYF. Looking up the rest from reference TRBV30 and TRBJ2-7 gives the full variable domain: SQTIHQWPATLVQPVGSPLSLECTVEGTSNPNLYWYRQAAGRGLQLLFYSVGIGQISSEVPQNLSASRPQDRQFILSSKKLLLSDSGFYLCAWGGTEGYGIHEQYFGPGTRLTVT.

This clonotype is medium-sized. V gene TRBV27 combines with J gene TRBJ2-1; 8 positions match TRBD1. The CDR3 sequence is 15 residues long. CDR1 is MNHEY, CDR2 SMNVEV, per germline (reference sequence). With 7 bases clipped from V and 4 bases from J, the junction kept 9 bases outside the gene matches. CDR3 residues: CASTQGAAVYNEQFF. CDR3 nucleotides: TGTGCCAGCACCCAGGGGGCGGCCGTATACAATGAGCAGTTCTTC.

About this clonotype: A much larger clonotype is one base distant, so this may be a read error. The chain couples TRBV12-3 or TRBV12-4 to TRBJ2-4; 13 nucleotides match TRBD2. CDR3 length: 14 residues. Unmatched junction bases numbered 4, after V lost 7 bases and J lost 7 bases. The CDR3 loop is CASTQTSGRNIQYF. The CDR3 nucleotides are TGTGCCAGCACCCAGACTAGCGGGAGGAACATTCAGTACTTC.

To note about this clonotype: One base away lies a much larger clone, so this may be a sequencing read error. The rearrangement links TRBV19 to TRBJ1-2, with a possible D match to TRBD1 (5 bases). CDR1 and CDR2 from the germline V gene are LNHDA and SQIVND (reference sequence). The length of the CDR3 is 14 residues. The ends were cut back, 5 bases at V and 3 bases at J, with 13 bases in the middle. DNA of the CDR3: TGTGCCAGTAGTGTGGGAGAGGGGTACTATGGCTACACCTTC. Protein product: CASSVGEGYYGYTF.

This clonotype has only a few counts. The chain is built from TRBV12-3 or TRBV12-4 and TRBJ2-5; 9 bases are a match to TRBD2. J gave up 4 bases and V 3 bases, and 15 bases lay outside the gene matches. CDR3 length: 18 residues. The chain's CDR3 is CASSFERGASLKGETQYF. CDR3 DNA: TGTGCCAGCAGTTTTGAGCGGGGGGCCAGCCTCAAAGGAGAGACCCAGTACTTC.

This clonotype is labeled as medium-sized. The chain is built from TRBV6-1 and TRBJ2-7; 9 nucleotides line up with TRBD1. CDR1 and CDR2 from the germline V gene are MNHNS and SASEGT. The V gene end was trimmed by 1 base and the J gene end by 1 base; junction bases not matched to a gene: 2. The CDR3 has 15 amino acids. As DNA, the CDR3 is TGTGCCAGCAGTGAAGAAGGGACAGGGTCCTACGAGCAGTACTTC. It specifies CASSEEGTGSYEQYF.

J is TRBJ2-1 and V is TRBV11-1, with D tentatively TRBD2 (6 bases). Deletions cut 5 bases from V and 7 bases from J, with 18 bases between. Germline CDR1 reads SGHAT; CDR2 reads FQDESV (reference sequence). The CDR3 extends over 15 amino acids. Written as DNA, the CDR3 is TGTGCCAGCAGCCCCCTGCGGGGAGGTAGAAATGAGCAGTTCTTC. Protein product: CASSPLRGGRNEQFF.

The gene calls are TRBV4-3 and TRBJ2-3; D is possibly TRBD1 or TRBD2 (5 bases each). This CDR3 is 15 amino acids long. Trimming stripped 1 base from V and 9 bases from J, with 17 bases between. CDR1 and CDR2 from the germline V gene are LGHNA and YSLEER. The CDR3 bases are TGCGCCAGCAGCCAAGCCGCCTCAGGGACCTTGACGCAGTATTTT. Translating it yields CASSQAASGTLTQYF.

Sample share makes this clonotype medium-sized (0.01 to 0.1%). The chain combines TRBV27 with TRBJ2-7; TRBD1 or TRBD2 may be the D gene (6 bases each). The CDR3 runs to 14 residues. Germline CDR1 is MNHEY and CDR2 is SMNVEV (reference sequence). Trimming took 5 bases from V and 4 from J, leaving 15 bases between them. The chain's CDR3 is CASSLLGGPYEQYF. DNA for the CDR3: TGTGCCAGCAGTCTGCTCGGGGGCCCATACGAGCAGTACTTC.

The chain couples TRBV5-1 to TRBJ1-1; the D is unclear. This CDR3 region has 13 residues. With 1 base removed from V and 3 bases from J, the gap between germline ends came to 7 bases. Germline V CDR1 and CDR2: SGHRS, YFSETQ. The CDR3 loop reads CASSLLQHTEAFF. In nucleotides, the CDR3 is TGCGCCAGCAGCTTGCTGCAGCACACTGAAGCTTTCTTT.

The chain has TRBV6-5 and TRBJ2-5; 13 nucleotides line up with TRBD2. Trimming cost V 5 bases and J 4 bases; bases outside gene matches: 4. The CDR3 has 15 amino acids. CDR1 MNHEY and CDR2 SVGAGI come from the germline V gene. CDR3 in DNA: TGTGCCAGCAGTGAACTAGCGGGGGGGCCAGAGACCCAGTACTTC. Protein sequence: CASSELAGGPETQYF.

This clonotype is labeled medium-sized (0.01 to 0.1%). The chain joins TRBV11-1 to TRBJ2-5; D perhaps matches TRBD1 (6 bases). The CDR3 contains 16 residues. The germline CDR1 and CDR2 sequences are SGHAT and FQDESV (reference sequence). Trimming took off 4 bases at V and 2 bases at J, with 17 bases between the two ends. This CDR3 reads CASSSAGRGKQETQYF. DNA of the CDR3: TGTGCCAGCAGCTCCGCCGGCAGGGGCAAACAAGAGACCCAGTACTTC. The entire variable domain, with the rest obtained from reference TRBV11-1 and TRBJ2-5, is as follows: EAEVAQSPRYKITEKSQAVAFWCDPISGHATLYWYRQILGQGPELLVQFQDESVVDDSQLPKDRFSAERLKGVDSTLKIQPAELGDSAMYLCASSSAGRGKQETQYFGPGTRLLVL.

This clonotype rates as medium-sized. V gene TRBV27 combines with J gene TRBJ2-7, with TRBD2 identical over 8 bases. Per the germline V gene, CDR1 is MNHEY and CDR2 is SMNVEV (reference sequence). Germline trimming cut 8 bases from V and 0 bases from J; bases unmatched to any gene: 0. There are 12 residues in the CDR3. The CDR3 region is CASGTSSYEQYF. Here the CDR3 DNA reads TGTGCCAGCGGGACTAGCTCCTACGAGCAGTACTTC.

The chain employs TRBV27 and TRBJ1-1; no clear D. The CDR3 length is 12 residues. V shed 7 bases and J shed 6 bases, with 12 bases lying between them. CDR1 and CDR2 (germline): MNHEY, SMNVEV (reference sequence). The CDR3 protein is CASTAGGSEAFF. As DNA, the CDR3 is TGTGCCAGCACCGCCGGAGGGTCTGAAGCTTTCTTT.

This clonotype is medium-sized. The rearrangement links TRBV11-1 to TRBJ2-2; 9 bases map to TRBD1. The trim removed 4 bases at V and 4 bases at J, leaving 13 bases unmatched. The CDR3 totals 18 residues. In germline, CDR1 is SGHAT, CDR2 FQDESV (reference sequence). The chain's CDR3 is CASSSSGWGQGTTGELFF. The CDR3 bases are TGTGCCAGCAGCTCCAGTGGTTGGGGACAGGGCACCACCGGGGAGCTGTTTTTT.

The sample holds a few counts of this clonotype. The chain carries TRBV6-5 and TRBJ1-1, with a possible D match to TRBD1 (5 bases). Trimming took 2 bases from V and 1 from J, leaving 11 bases between them. Germline V gene sequence: CDR1 MNHEY, CDR2 SVGAGI. The CDR3 length is 15 residues. The CDR3 DNA reads TGTGCCAGCAGTTACAAGGGGCGGGAGAACACTGAAGCTTTCTTT. Its protein product is CASSYKGRENTEAFF.

This clonotype was seen only a few times. The V call is TRBV7-9, the J call TRBJ2-7; no clear D gene. Germline CDR1 reads SEHNR; CDR2 reads FQNEAQ (reference sequence). CDR3 length: 14 amino acids. The V gene lost 5 bases and the J gene lost 8 bases, with 19 bases spanning the gap. CDR3 in DNA: TGTGCCAGCAGCCCCTCTCTGGACCCTTACAAGCAGTACTTC. This gives the protein CASSPSLDPYKQYF.

In its sample, this clonotype is medium-sized (0.01 to 0.1%). In DNA, the CDR3 is TGTGCCGTCTCAAGGGACGGGAATTCACCCCTCCACTTT. Translation: CAVSRDGNSPLHF. The chain has TRBV19 and TRBJ1-6, with D possibly TRBD1 on 5 matching bases. Trimming took off 11 bases at V and 7 bases at J, with 15 bases between the two ends. Germline CDR1 LNHDA, CDR2 SQIVND (reference sequence). The CDR3 extends over 13 amino acids.

The CDR3 sequence is CASSLAWAGNHEQYF. The CDR3 DNA reads TGCGCCAGCAGCTTGGCCTGGGCAGGGAACCACGAGCAGTACTTC. V is TRBV5-1 and J is TRBJ2-7; maybe TRBD1 (5 bases). Trimming removed 0 bases at V and 5 bases at J, with 15 bases between. CDR1 is SGHRS, CDR2 YFSETQ, per germline. CDR3 length: 15 amino acids. The full variable domain, rest sourced from reference TRBV5-1 and TRBJ2-7, is KAGVTQTPRYLIKTRGQQVTLSCSPISGHRSVSWYQQTPGQGLQFLFEYFSETQRNKGNFPGRFSGRQFSNSRSEMNVSTLELGDSALYLCASSLAWAGNHEQYFGPGTRLTVT.

This chain joins TRBV18 and TRBJ1-5, with D unresolved. Germline V gives CDR1 KGHSH, CDR2 LQKENI. Trimming stripped 3 bases from V and 5 bases from J, with 8 bases between. The length of the CDR3 is 13 residues. This CDR3 is CASSPTSDQPQHF. CDR3 nucleotides: TGTGCCAGCTCACCGACTTCTGATCAGCCCCAGCATTTT.

By sample share, this clonotype is medium-sized. This chain connects TRBV12-3 or TRBV12-4 to TRBJ2-1; 11 nucleotides match TRBD2. After removal of 6 bases from V and 4 bases from J, the junction contained 2 bases not matched to a gene. The CDR3 has 14 amino acids. The CDR3 is CASRLAGEYNEQFF. The CDR3 DNA sequence: TGTGCCAGCAGACTAGCGGGAGAGTACAATGAGCAGTTCTTC.